Below are 27 T cell receptor beta chains sequenced from a single sample in a study of blood T cell repertoires in COVID-19. Using immunoSEQ multiplex PCR, the repertoire was profiled, and TCRdb retains in-frame clones only, with some absent. Of approximately 500,000 clones detected, about 89% appear once; the ten largest clones hold less than 9.5%. Source material: peripheral blood. The origin of the receptors is a woman aged 45-60 years with COVID-19, enrolled during active disease.

CDR3 nucleotide sequence: TGCGCCAGCAGCCAAGTCGCACCGGGACAGAGTTATGGCTACACCTTC. Translating it yields CASSQVAPGQSYGYTF. The chain uses TRBV4-1 and TRBJ1-2, with 7 bases identical to TRBD1. The V gene end was trimmed by 1 base and the J gene end by 5 bases; junction bases not matched to a gene: 10. This CDR3 has 16 residues. Germline CDR1 reads MGHRA; CDR2 reads YSYEKL.

The chain is built from TRBV7-2 and TRBJ2-4, with 7 bases matching TRBD1. CDR1 and CDR2 from the germline V gene are SGHTA and FQGNSA. This CDR3 is 16 amino acids long. V trimming: 5 bases; J trimming: 9 bases; junction bases outside the gene matches: 16. The CDR3 coding sequence is TGTGCCAGCAGCCCTAATAATTACAGGGGTCGGAGCATTCAGTACTTC. This translates into CASSPNNYRGRSIQYF.

J is TRBJ2-1 and V is TRBV28; maybe TRBD1 (6 bases). This CDR3 spans 15 amino acids. CDR1 MDHEN and CDR2 SYDVKM come from the germline V gene. Trimming left V 5 bases short and J 2 bases short, with 13 bases between. CDR3 loop: CASSPPGQTYNEQFF. The CDR3, as DNA: TGTGCCAGCAGTCCTCCCGGACAGACCTACAATGAGCAGTTCTTC.

The chain is built from TRBV4-2 and TRBJ1-3; no clear D. The CDR3 loop spans 16 amino acids. Per the germline V gene, CDR1 is LGHNA and CDR2 is YNFKEQ. Trimming stripped 4 bases from V and 6 bases from J, with 19 bases between. The CDR3 region has the DNA TGTGCCAGCAGCCCTTGGAGCCGTGTTCTAGTAAACACCATATATTTT. Translating gives CASSPWSRVLVNTIYF.

The rearrangement uses TRBV12-3 or TRBV12-4 and TRBJ1-5; the D is unclear. The CDR3 consists of 13 residues. Trimming stripped 2 bases from V and 5 bases from J, with 7 bases between. The CDR3: CASSLTADQPQHF. The CDR3 bases are TGTGCCAGCAGTTTAACCGCGGATCAGCCCCAGCATTTT.

V is TRBV24-1 and J is TRBJ1-5; D is ambiguous. From germline, CDR1 is KGHDR and CDR2 SFDVKD. V dropped 4 bases and J dropped 6 bases, with 21 bases sitting between them. There are 17 residues in the CDR3. The CDR3 protein is CATSDRRTYRRSQPQHF. The CDR3 DNA reads TGTGCCACCAGTGACCGCCGGACCTATCGGAGGAGTCAGCCCCAGCATTTT.

This chain joins TRBV4-1 and TRBJ2-3; TRBD2 matches at 7 bases. V shed 7 bases and J 6 bases; nucleotides not matched to a gene: 7. CDR1 MGHRA and CDR2 YSYEKL come from the germline V gene. The CDR3 has 13 residues. The CDR3 nucleotides read TGCGCCAGCACGGGGGGACTTGATGATACGCAGTATTTT. Its translation: CASTGGLDDTQYF.

The chain carries TRBV6-5 and TRBJ1-1; D is ambiguous. The CDR3 totals 15 residues. Per the germline V gene, CDR1 is MNHEY and CDR2 is SVGAGI. V shed 10 bases and J shed 0 bases, with 18 bases lying between them. The CDR3 loop is CATLERGNVNTEAFF. The CDR3 nucleotides are TGTGCCACCTTAGAACGGGGAAACGTGAACACTGAAGCTTTCTTT.

This chain uses TRBV3-1 (or the pseudogene TRBV3-2) with TRBJ1-2; 11 bases line up with TRBD1. J was trimmed by 5 bases and V by 0 bases; bases with no gene match: 5. Looked up from germline, CDR1 is LGHDT and CDR2 is YNNKEL (reference sequence). The CDR3 length is 16 residues. CDR3 region: CASSQDVGTGGYGYTF. CDR3 nucleotide sequence: TGTGCCAGCAGCCAAGATGTGGGGACAGGGGGGTATGGCTACACCTTC.

Comments on this clone: Within the sample, other DNA sequences also encode this same CDR3. This CDR3 reads CASILAGAYNEQFF. Written as DNA, the CDR3 is TGTGCCAGCATCCTAGCGGGGGCTTACAATGAGCAGTTCTTC. This chain uses TRBV6-5 with TRBJ2-1, with 10 bases fitting TRBD2. The CDR3 sequence is 14 residues long. Looked up from germline, CDR1 is MNHEY and CDR2 is SVGAGI. The V segment lost 7 bases and the J segment 4 bases; nucleotides outside the gene matches: 4.

This chain connects TRBV6-5 to TRBJ2-7, with TRBD1 matching 7 bases. After removal of 2 bases from V and 2 bases from J, the junction contained 9 bases not matched to a gene. The CDR3 length is 16 residues. Germline loops: CDR1 MNHEY, CDR2 SVGAGI. This CDR3 is CASSYGPGQITYEQYF. For the CDR3, the DNA is TGTGCCAGCAGTTACGGACCGGGACAGATAACCTACGAGCAGTACTTC.

This chain joins TRBV4-1 and TRBJ1-4; D remains ambiguous. The CDR3 covers 16 residues. Germline assignment: CDR1 MGHRA and CDR2 YSYEKL. Trimming shortened V by 4 bases and J by 4 bases, and 16 bases separated the two germline ends. CDR3: CASSPPRQSLNEKLFF. CDR3 coding DNA: TGCGCCAGCAGCCCCCCCCGCCAGTCCCTTAATGAAAAACTGTTTTTT.

The rearrangement links TRBV27 to TRBJ2-7; D is ambiguous. V was trimmed by 5 bases and J by 6 bases, leaving 14 bases between them. Per germline, CDR1 MNHEY and CDR2 SMNVEV (reference sequence). The CDR3 extends over 13 amino acids. In nucleotides, the CDR3 is TGTGCCAGCAGTCCCGGTCCTAAACCCGAGCAGTACTTC. Residues: CASSPGPKPEQYF.

The V and J genes are TRBV5-1 and TRBJ1-1; 8 bases are shared with TRBD1. The germline gives CDR1 SGHRS, CDR2 YFSETQ. The CDR3 covers 14 residues. The V gene end was trimmed by 4 bases and the J gene end by 7 bases; junction bases not matched to a gene: 9. CDR3 sequence reads: CASSDTGTGGEAFF. The CDR3 DNA follows: TGCGCCAGCAGCGACACCGGGACAGGAGGTGAAGCTTTCTTT.

The chain combines TRBV15 with TRBJ1-5; 7 bases agree with TRBD1. The CDR3 totals 15 residues. Germline trimming cut 4 bases from V and 5 bases from J; bases unmatched to any gene: 8. Germline values: CDR1 LNHNV, CDR2 YYDKDF (reference sequence). CDR3 sequence (DNA): TGTGCCACCAGCACCTTCAGACAGGGTGATCAGCCCCAGCATTTT. As protein: CATSTFRQGDQPQHF.

The genes are TRBV3-1 (or the pseudogene TRBV3-2) and TRBJ1-2, with D tentatively TRBD1 (6 bases). This CDR3 contains 15 residues. Germline-derived CDR1 and CDR2 are LGHDT and YNNKEL (reference sequence). V gave up 8 bases and J gave up 4 bases, with 20 bases separating them. The CDR3 loop reads CASEGGGAMGYGYTF. The CDR3 DNA follows: TGTGCCAGCGAAGGAGGGGGGGCGATGGGCTATGGCTACACCTTC.

J is TRBJ2-7 and V is TRBV7-2; 8 nucleotides agree with TRBD2. Germline CDR1 and CDR2: SGHTA and FQGNSA. This CDR3 is 15 amino acids long. V lost 6 bases, J lost 0 bases, and 7 bases stayed unmatched. CDR3 nucleotide sequence: TGTGCCAGCAGTAGTTACGGGGGGGCCTCCTACGAGCAGTACTTC. This gives the protein CASSSYGGASYEQYF.

CDR3: CAATEGRGQPQHF. Here the CDR3 DNA reads TGTGCCGCAACGGAAGGGAGGGGTCAGCCCCAGCATTTT. The chain employs TRBV19 and TRBJ1-5, with D maybe TRBD1 (5 bases). Looked up from germline, CDR1 is LNHDA and CDR2 is SQIVND (reference sequence). CDR3 length: 13 residues. Trimming took 11 bases from V and 6 from J, leaving 17 bases between them.

The chain has TRBV4-2 and TRBJ1-2; 9 bases agree with TRBD1. This CDR3 region has 14 residues. CDR1 is LGHNA and CDR2 is YNFKEQ in the germline V gene. Trimming took 2 bases from V and 8 from J; bases not matched to a gene: 6. The CDR3 DNA is TGTGCCAGCAGCCAAACACAGGGGGCGCGGGGCTACACCTTC. Translated: CASSQTQGARGYTF.

This chain links TRBV24-1 with TRBJ1-2; 7 bases fit TRBD1. Germline values: CDR1 KGHDR, CDR2 SFDVKD. V lost 10 bases and J lost 4; bases outside the gene matches: 11. This CDR3 contains 14 residues. CDR3 sequence (DNA): TGTGCCACGCAGGGTAGGGGACAGACCTATGGCTACACCTTC. It yields the protein CATQGRGQTYGYTF.

This clone has a single count. V usage is TRBV27 and J usage is TRBJ2-1, with D perhaps matching TRBD2 (6 bases). Trimming took 9 bases from V and 4 from J, leaving 16 bases between them. Looked up from germline, CDR1 is MNHEY and CDR2 is SMNVEV (reference sequence). The CDR3 has 14 residues. CDR3 loop: CASKVAGSYNEQFF. The CDR3, as DNA: TGTGCCAGTAAAGTGGCGGGGTCTTACAATGAGCAGTTCTTC.

The rearrangement joins TRBV15 to TRBJ1-5; weak D call: TRBD1 (6 bases). Trimming removed 2 bases from V and 0 bases from J, with 17 bases in between. Germline V gives CDR1 LNHNV, CDR2 YYDKDF (reference sequence). There are 18 residues in the CDR3. The CDR3, as DNA: TGTGCCACCAGCAGACCGGGGACATCTGGTTATAGCAATCAGCCCCAGCATTTT. Protein sequence: CATSRPGTSGYSNQPQHF.

The CDR3 sequence is CASSIGRDPGSPLHF. In nucleotides, the CDR3 is TGTGCCAGTAGTATCGGGAGGGATCCAGGTTCACCCCTCCACTTT. The chain joins TRBV19 to TRBJ1-6; no clear D gene. The CDR3 length is 15 residues. Per the germline V gene, CDR1 is LNHDA and CDR2 is SQIVND (reference sequence). Trimming took 3 bases from V and 9 from J, leaving 15 bases between them.

V is TRBV6-5 and J is TRBJ2-1; TRBD2 might be the D (7 bases). Trimming stripped 6 bases from V and 1 base from J, with 10 bases between. The CDR3 has 14 amino acids. Germline CDR1 MNHEY, CDR2 SVGAGI. The CDR3 DNA reads TGTGCCAGCAGCCGGGGGGCTTCCTACAATGAGCAGTTCTTC. It translates to CASSRGASYNEQFF.

This sequence joins TRBV30 and TRBJ1-3, with D possibly matching TRBD1 (6 bases). V gave up 7 bases and J gave up 0 bases, with 25 bases separating them. Germline V gives CDR1 GTSNPN, CDR2 SVGIG (reference sequence). The CDR3 is 18 amino acids. This chain's CDR3 is CAYLNDSIQGTSGNTIYF. Written as DNA, the CDR3 is TGTGCCTACCTTAACGATTCGATACAGGGTACCTCTGGAAACACCATATATTTT.

The chain combines TRBV23-1 with TRBJ2-3; 7 positions match TRBD1. TRBV23-1 is an open reading frame whose function is uncertain. This CDR3 has 17 amino acids. After removal of 4 bases from V and 0 bases from J, the junction contained 10 bases not matched to a gene. The CDR3 spells CASSPCRLQGSTDTQYF. The CDR3 coding sequence is TGCGCCAGCAGTCCCTGCCGCCTACAGGGGAGCACAGATACGCAGTATTTT.

The rearrangement joins TRBV2 to TRBJ1-3; 9 bases match TRBD1. The CDR3 covers 20 residues. V was clipped by 5 bases and J by 2 bases; unmatched bases: 19. Germline CDR1 is SNHLY and CDR2 is FYNNEI. The CDR3 is CASSTLPWDRVTGAGNTIYF. The CDR3 DNA follows: TGTGCCAGCAGTACCCTCCCCTGGGACAGGGTGACCGGGGCTGGAAACACCATATATTTT.